The 21 T cell receptor beta chains below come from one sample, sequenced in a study of blood T cell repertoires in COVID-19. Some clones are missing from TCRdb's copy, which holds only in-frame ones; the method was immunoSEQ multiplex PCR. The data contain some 70,000 clones, 90% of them singletons. Sequencing was performed on peripheral blood. Receptors were obtained from a man in his fifties with acute or convalescent COVID-19.

This sequence joins TRBV11-3 and TRBJ2-5; 8 bases fit TRBD1. With 3 bases clipped from V and 2 bases from J, the junction kept 2 bases outside the gene matches. The CDR3 is made up of 14 amino acids. In germline, CDR1 is SGHNT, CDR2 YENEEA. The DNA of the CDR3 is TGTGCCAGCAGCTTGGACAGGGCACAAGAGACCCAGTACTTC. Its protein is CASSLDRAQETQYF.

The chain uses TRBV5-1 and TRBJ2-3; D is uncertain. V was cut by 0 bases and J by 0 bases, with 8 bases left in between. The CDR3 is 15 amino acids. Germline V lookup: CDR1 SGHRS, CDR2 YFSETQ. The CDR3 loop reads CASSLASRSTDTQYF. Written as DNA, the CDR3 is TGCGCCAGCAGCTTGGCGAGCCGCAGCACAGATACGCAGTATTTT.

The gene calls are TRBV4-1 and TRBJ2-3; 9 bases are shared with TRBD2. The germline gives CDR1 MGHRA, CDR2 YSYEKL. The CDR3 is made up of 18 amino acids. V gave up 3 bases and J gave up 0 bases; unmatched junction bases: 10. This CDR3 reads CASSQRMAGGPSTDTQYF. CDR3 coding DNA: TGCGCCAGCAGCCAGCGGATGGCGGGAGGGCCAAGCACAGATACGCAGTATTTT.

V is TRBV29-1 and J is TRBJ1-3; no definite D call. Germline CDR1 is SQVTM and CDR2 is ANQGSEA. The CDR3 runs to 13 residues. V lost 5 bases, J lost 0 bases, and 8 bases lay in between. CDR3 loop: CSVSPGSGNTIYF. Written as DNA, the CDR3 is TGCAGCGTTTCCCCCGGCTCTGGAAACACCATATATTTT.

V and J are TRBV10-3 and TRBJ1-6; D not certain. The germline gives CDR1 ENHRY, CDR2 SYGVKD. V lost 4 bases and J 8 bases, leaving 21 bases between the germline ends. This CDR3 has 17 residues. The CDR3 bases are TGTGCCATCAGTGGAGGATGGATTCGGTCTCGGGATTCACCCCTCCACTTT. It encodes CAISGGWIRSRDSPLHF.

The chain links TRBV18 to TRBJ2-1, with 11 nucleotides matching TRBD2. This CDR3 has 15 amino acids. V was clipped by 3 bases and J by 4 bases; unmatched bases: 2. CDR1 KGHSH and CDR2 LQKENI come from the germline V gene. CDR3 nucleotides: TGTGCCAGCTCACCGGGGACTAGCGGTTACAATGAGCAGTTCTTC. Translation: CASSPGTSGYNEQFF. Supplemented by reference TRBV18 and TRBJ2-1, the full variable domain reads NAGVMQNPRHLVRRRGQEARLRCSPMKGHSHVYWYRQLPEEGLKFMVYLQKENIIDESGMPKERFSAEFPKEGPSILRIQQVVRGDSAAYFCASSPGTSGYNEQFFGPGTRLTVL.

The chain combines TRBV7-2 with TRBJ2-5; the D gene is possibly TRBD2 (5 bases). Germline CDR1 is SGHTA and CDR2 is FQGNSA. Trimming took off 1 base at V and 0 bases at J, with 9 bases between the two ends. The CDR3 extends over 15 amino acids. The DNA for the CDR3 is TGTGCCAGCAGCTTAGGGACCGGGAACCAAGAGACCCAGTACTTC. Its protein is CASSLGTGNQETQYF.

The chain uses TRBV24-1 and TRBJ1-5; D not resolved. Looked up from germline, CDR1 is KGHDR and CDR2 is SFDVKD. Trimming stripped 3 bases from V and 3 bases from J, with 14 bases between. There are 16 residues in the CDR3. The DNA of the CDR3 is TGTGCCACCAGTGATCCGAGGTCCAGATTCAATCAGCCCCAGCATTTT. Protein sequence: CATSDPRSRFNQPQHF.

V usage is TRBV28 and J usage is TRBJ2-2; no firm D call. The CDR3 consists of 15 residues. The germline V gene encodes CDR1 MDHEN and CDR2 SYDVKM. The ends were cut back, 2 bases at V and 5 bases at J, with 12 bases in the middle. This CDR3 reads CASSLITIQTGELFF. In DNA, the CDR3 is TGTGCCAGCAGTTTAATTACTATACAAACCGGGGAGCTGTTTTTT.

This clone turned up a few times. The CDR3 coding sequence is TGTGCCAGCAGTTACGTAGGCAGGGATAATGAAAAACTGTTTTTT. Translating it yields CASSYVGRDNEKLFF. V and J are TRBV6-5 and TRBJ1-4; a weak D match, TRBD1 (5 bases). Trimming shortened V by 2 bases and J by 4 bases, and 11 bases separated the two germline ends. CDR3 size: 15 residues. Germline V lookup: CDR1 MNHEY, CDR2 SVGAGI.

V and J are TRBV5-1 and TRBJ2-7; 9 bases are a match to TRBD1. Trimming took 2 bases from V and 6 from J; bases not matched to a gene: 6. CDR3 length: 14 residues. Germline V lookup: CDR1 SGHRS, CDR2 YFSETQ. CDR3 DNA: TGCGCCAGCAGCTTCCGGGACAGGGTCGGCGAGCAGTACTTC. This translates into CASSFRDRVGEQYF.

This chain uses TRBV11-2 with TRBJ2-7; D may be TRBD2 (6 bases). The germline gives CDR1 SGHAT, CDR2 FQNNGV. The CDR3 is 13 amino acids. Trimming removed 1 base from V and 4 bases from J, with 8 bases in between. As DNA, the CDR3 is TGTGCCAGCAGCTTAGCGGGAGTTTACGAGCAGTACTTC. Translated, it gives CASSLAGVYEQYF.

This chain connects TRBV27 to TRBJ1-2; 7 bases are a match to TRBD1. CDR3 length: 14 amino acids. Germline V gene sequence: CDR1 MNHEY, CDR2 SMNVEV (reference sequence). The V and J ends lost 5 bases and 7 bases, in that order; junction bases with no gene match: 10. The CDR3 here is CASSRTGTVTGYTF. CDR3 nucleotides: TGTGCCAGCAGTCGCACCGGGACAGTCACTGGCTACACCTTC.

The V and J genes are TRBV6-2 or TRBV6-3 and TRBJ2-7, with 8 bases that match TRBD1. The CDR3 covers 13 residues. The junction had 4 bases not matched to a gene; V was cut back by 5 bases and J by 4 bases. Per germline, CDR1 MNHEY and CDR2 SVGEGT. The CDR3 reads CASSRTGKYEQYF. Here the CDR3 DNA reads TGTGCCAGCAGTAGGACAGGGAAATACGAGCAGTACTTC.

The chain employs TRBV6-5 and TRBJ2-7, with D unresolved. From germline, CDR1 is MNHEY and CDR2 SVGAGI. V was trimmed by 8 bases and J by 4 bases, leaving 15 bases between them. The CDR3 spans 13 residues. The CDR3 nucleotides are TGTGCCAGCCAGGTCAATACCGGTTACGAGCAGTACTTC. Encoded protein: CASQVNTGYEQYF.

This rearrangement joins TRBV29-1 to TRBJ1-2; TRBD1 is a possible D gene (6 bases). Germline assignment: CDR1 SQVTM and CDR2 ANQGSEA. Trimming took off 0 bases at V and 5 bases at J, with 22 bases between the two ends. The CDR3 has 17 amino acids. The CDR3 is CSVEDGVGGLTEYGYTF. CDR3 DNA: TGCAGCGTTGAAGATGGCGTAGGGGGTCTGACCGAATATGGCTACACCTTC.

The chain uses TRBV19 and TRBJ2-2; D ambiguous. The CDR3 is 15 amino acids. Germline V gene data show CDR1 as LNHDA and CDR2 as SQIVND (reference sequence). V lost 4 bases, J lost 0 bases, and 9 bases lay in between. CDR3 amino acids: CASSSVGPNTGELFF. For the CDR3, the DNA is TGTGCCAGTAGTAGCGTCGGTCCGAACACCGGGGAGCTGTTTTTT.

The chain is built from TRBV10-3 and TRBJ2-2, with D maybe TRBD2 (6 bases). The germline gives CDR1 ENHRY, CDR2 SYGVKD. This CDR3 is 14 amino acids long. V lost 10 bases and J lost 2, with 14 bases in between. The CDR3 DNA reads TGTGCCACCGGGGGAGGTGAAAACACCGGGGAGCTGTTTTTT. Protein: CATGGGENTGELFF.

CDR3 in DNA: TGTGCCAGCAGCGTAGTTAGCGGCGCCGGCATGAGCAAGCAGTTCTTC. Residues: CASSVVSGAGMSKQFF. This chain joins TRBV9 and TRBJ2-1; TRBD2 is a possible D gene (6 bases). With 0 bases removed from V and 11 bases from J, the gap between germline ends came to 21 bases. CDR3 length equals 16 residues. Per the germline V gene, CDR1 is SGDLS and CDR2 is YYNGEE.

The gene calls are TRBV7-8 and TRBJ2-3; tentatively, D is TRBD2 (5 bases). The CDR3 length is 15 residues. V was trimmed by 0 bases and J by 9 bases, leaving 16 bases between them. Germline values: CDR1 SGHVS, CDR2 FQNEAQ. The CDR3 region has the DNA TGTGCCAGCAGCTTAGCGACACTAGAGGTGGAAACGCAGTATTTT. It translates to CASSLATLEVETQYF.

V gene TRBV12-5 combines with J gene TRBJ1-5; 8 bases are shared with TRBD1. V lost 6 bases to trimming and J lost 7 bases; unmatched junction nucleotides: 20. The CDR3 sequence is 18 residues long. Germline V lookup: CDR1 LGHNT, CDR2 FRNRAP. CDR3 amino acids: CASGPSRDRRGNVQPQHF. CDR3 DNA: TGTGCTAGTGGACCGAGTCGGGACAGGAGGGGGAATGTCCAGCCCCAGCATTTT.